Listed below are T cell receptor beta chains from one sample, sequenced in a study of OX40 agonist ivuxolimab in advanced cancers. Clones were read by immunoSEQ multiplex PCR, and TCRdb kept only the in-frame ones, dropping some. In the table there are some 70,000 clones, about four fifths of which are singletons. The material sequenced was CD4+ or CD8+ T cells sorted from blood, taken in a trial of the OX40 agonist ivuxolimab. These receptors were taken from an adult with an advanced solid tumor such as melanoma, head and neck, liver or kidney cancer. Each CDR3 is given without its conserved first and last residue. The order of the fields is CDR3 protein, D gene, V gene. D genes are given only for firm matches.

SVQGGYNEQF - TRBV29-1
ASSRTGYGYT TRBD1 TRBV28
ASSLTSRGSLQETQY - TRBV7-3
ASSLAGPRLGNTIY - TRBV5-1
ASSSGFSPSGNTIY - TRBV7-8
ATWTGANNQPQH TRBD1 TRBV10-3
ASSPPTNTGELF - TRBV7-9
ASSPRGQTYEQY - TRBV6-6
SVEEGGKLF - TRBV29-1
ASSLSPSQGRGANYGYT TRBD1 TRBV5-1
ASQGHNTGELF - TRBV6-1
ASSPRTSGNIYNEQF TRBD2 TRBV5-1
ATLPGANTGELF - TRBV10-3
ASSEYGTSRETQY TRBD2 TRBV6-1
ASSGNTGMNTEAF - TRBV5-4
ASSLRGGTLTDTQY - TRBV27
ASRKLATYNEQF TRBD2 TRBV6-5
ASSLISGQGSTGELF - TRBV27
ASRGTGSWEQY - TRBV5-4
AWSVSRDTEAF - TRBV30
ASSLGGGVTGELF - TRBV5-1
ASSLRGSSADEQF - TRBV5-1
ASRRNRDRPYEQY TRBD1 TRBV19
AISLSGSRTNTEAF - TRBV10-3
ASSISPGDYGYT - TRBV19
ASSYSTGGYGYT - TRBV6-6
ASSQGQGLYNEQF TRBD1 TRBV11-2
ASTELAGVDTQY TRBD2 TRBV6-6
ASSSGQGYNEQF TRBD1 TRBV6-5
ASSLAVGSTDTQY - TRBV7-8
ATSRDPRSNTEAF - TRBV15
ASTAQTSAYNEQF TRBD2 TRBV2
ASSLIRENNEQF - TRBV5-1
ASSLSLSVGEQF - TRBV11-2
ASSSRISDRLGREQY - TRBV27
ASSESGGGYAF - TRBV6-1
ASSRTTGELF - TRBV7-2
ASSHGDRGFSLSNQPQH TRBD1 TRBV7-9
SASQTDTQY - TRBV20-1
ASSFRQNQETQY - TRBV11-2
ASSLMVNQPQH - TRBV5-8
ASSVNPRTSYNEQF - TRBV9
ASRQDREGNTIY TRBD1 TRBV2
ASSLVAERRETQY - TRBV5-6
ASSLGVLAGVTGQETQY TRBD2 TRBV5-1
ASSRGQGSSGANVLT TRBD1 TRBV5-1
ASREAALGDEQY - TRBV6-5
ASSLNGASGNQETQY TRBD2 TRBV27
ASSSSTDTGELF - TRBV18
ASSMKDFGQGGYEQY - TRBV19
ASSEGDPGWETQY - TRBV25-1